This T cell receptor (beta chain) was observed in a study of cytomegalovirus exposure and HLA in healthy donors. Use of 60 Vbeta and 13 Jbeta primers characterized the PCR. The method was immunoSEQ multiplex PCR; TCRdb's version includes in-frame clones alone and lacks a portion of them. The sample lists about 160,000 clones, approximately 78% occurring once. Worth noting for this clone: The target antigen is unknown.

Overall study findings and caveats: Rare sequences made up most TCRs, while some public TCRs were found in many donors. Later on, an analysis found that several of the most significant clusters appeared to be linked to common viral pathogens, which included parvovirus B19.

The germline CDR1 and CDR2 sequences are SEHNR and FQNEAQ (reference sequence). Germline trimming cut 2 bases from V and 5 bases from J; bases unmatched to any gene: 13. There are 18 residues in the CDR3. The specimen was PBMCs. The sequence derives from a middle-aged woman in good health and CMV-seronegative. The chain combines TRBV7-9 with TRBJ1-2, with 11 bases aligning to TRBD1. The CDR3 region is CASSLSGTGGILRYGYTF. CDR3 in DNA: TGTGCCAGCAGCTTATCCGGGACAGGGGGAATTCTCCGGTATGGCTACACCTTC.